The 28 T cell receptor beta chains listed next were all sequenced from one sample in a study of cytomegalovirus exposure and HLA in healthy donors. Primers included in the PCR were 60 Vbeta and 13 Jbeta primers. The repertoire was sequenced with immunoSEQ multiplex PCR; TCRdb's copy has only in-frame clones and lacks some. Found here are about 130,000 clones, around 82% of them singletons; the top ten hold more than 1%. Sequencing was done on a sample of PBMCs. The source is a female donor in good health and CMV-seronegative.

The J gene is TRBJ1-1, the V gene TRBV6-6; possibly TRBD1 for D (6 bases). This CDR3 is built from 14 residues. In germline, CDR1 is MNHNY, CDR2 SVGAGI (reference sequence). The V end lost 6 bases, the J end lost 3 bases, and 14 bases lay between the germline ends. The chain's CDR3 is CASRTGQRDTEAFF. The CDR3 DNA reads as TGTGCCAGCAGGACAGGTCAGAGGGACACTGAAGCTTTCTTT.

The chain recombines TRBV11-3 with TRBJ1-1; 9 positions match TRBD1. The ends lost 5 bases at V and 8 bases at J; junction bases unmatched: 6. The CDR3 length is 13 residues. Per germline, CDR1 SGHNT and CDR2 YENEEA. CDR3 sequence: CASSLTGTGEAFF. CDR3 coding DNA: TGTGCCAGCAGCCTCACGGGGACAGGGGAAGCTTTCTTT. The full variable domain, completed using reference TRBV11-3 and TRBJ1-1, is EAGVVQSPRYKIIEKKQPVAFWCNPISGHNTLYWYLQNLGQGPELLIRYENEEAVDDSQLPKDRFSAERLKGVDSTLKIQPAELGDSAVYLCASSLTGTGEAFFGQGTRLTVV.

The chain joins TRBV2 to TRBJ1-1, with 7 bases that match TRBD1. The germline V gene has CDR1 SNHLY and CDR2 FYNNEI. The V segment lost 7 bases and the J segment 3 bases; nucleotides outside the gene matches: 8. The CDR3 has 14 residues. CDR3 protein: CASTPRGQYTEAFF. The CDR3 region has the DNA TGTGCCAGCACCCCAAGGGGACAGTACACTGAAGCTTTCTTT. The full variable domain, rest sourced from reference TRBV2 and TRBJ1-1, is EPEVTQTPSHQVTQMGQEVILRCVPISNHLYFYWYRQILGQKVEFLVSFYNNEISEKSEIFDDQFSVERPDGSNFTLKIRSTKLEDSAMYFCASTPRGQYTEAFFGQGTRLTVV.

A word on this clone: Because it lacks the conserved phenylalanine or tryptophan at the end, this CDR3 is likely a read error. The CDR3 bases are TGTGCCAGCAGCTTACAGGGTGGGGCCCCCTATGGCTACACCCTC. Its protein is CASSLQGGAPYGYTL. The chain links TRBV7-2 to TRBJ1-2; TRBD1 might be the D (5 bases). The CDR3 runs to 15 residues. Trimming took 2 bases from V and 4 from J, leaving 14 bases between them. CDR1 is SGHTA and CDR2 is FQGNSA in the germline V gene.

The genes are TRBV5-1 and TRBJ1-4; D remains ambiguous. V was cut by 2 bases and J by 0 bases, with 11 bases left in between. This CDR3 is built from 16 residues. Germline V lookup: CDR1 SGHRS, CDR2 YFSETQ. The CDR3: CASSFSVSSTNEKLFF. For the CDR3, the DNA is TGCGCCAGCAGCTTTTCGGTGTCTTCAACTAATGAAAAACTGTTTTTT. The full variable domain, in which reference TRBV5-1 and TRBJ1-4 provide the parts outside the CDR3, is KAGVTQTPRYLIKTRGQQVTLSCSPISGHRSVSWYQQTPGQGLQFLFEYFSETQRNKGNFPGRFSGRQFSNSRSEMNVSTLELGDSALYLCASSFSVSSTNEKLFFGSGTQLSVL.

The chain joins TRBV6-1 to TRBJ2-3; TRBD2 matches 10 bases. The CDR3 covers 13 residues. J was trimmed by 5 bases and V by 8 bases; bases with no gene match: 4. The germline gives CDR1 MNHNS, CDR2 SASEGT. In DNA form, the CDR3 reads TGTGCCAGCGCCACTAGCGGGATAGATACGCAGTATTTT. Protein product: CASATSGIDTQYF.

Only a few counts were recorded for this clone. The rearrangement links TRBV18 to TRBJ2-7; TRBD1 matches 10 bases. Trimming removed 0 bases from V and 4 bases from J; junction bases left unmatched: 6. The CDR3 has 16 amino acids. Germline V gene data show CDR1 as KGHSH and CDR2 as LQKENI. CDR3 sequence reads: CASSPPLGTGVYEQYF. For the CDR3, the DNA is TGTGCCAGCTCACCACCCCTAGGGACAGGGGTTTACGAGCAGTACTTC.

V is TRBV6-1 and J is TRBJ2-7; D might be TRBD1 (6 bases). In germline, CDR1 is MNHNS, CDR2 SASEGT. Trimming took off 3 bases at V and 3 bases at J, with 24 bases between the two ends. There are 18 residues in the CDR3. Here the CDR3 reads CASSEVWTDVLSYYEQYF. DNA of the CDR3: TGTGCCAGCAGTGAGGTGTGGACAGACGTTCTCTCCTACTACGAGCAGTACTTC.

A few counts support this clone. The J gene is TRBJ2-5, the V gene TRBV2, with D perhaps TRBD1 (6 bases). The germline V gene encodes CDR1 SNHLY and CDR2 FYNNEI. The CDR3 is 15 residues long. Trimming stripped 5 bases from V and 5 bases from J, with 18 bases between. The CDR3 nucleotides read TGTGCCAGCAGTACATACAGGGTATTGAGTGAGACCCAGTACTTC. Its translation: CASSTYRVLSETQYF.

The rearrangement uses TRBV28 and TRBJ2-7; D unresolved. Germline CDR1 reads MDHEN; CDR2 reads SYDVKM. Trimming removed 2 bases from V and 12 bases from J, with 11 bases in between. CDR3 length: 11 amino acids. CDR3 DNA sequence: TGTGCCAGCAGTTTAAGAGGAGTTTGGTACTTC. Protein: CASSLRGVWYF. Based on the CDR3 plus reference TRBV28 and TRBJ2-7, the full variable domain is DVKVTQSSRYLVKRTGEKVFLECVQDMDHENMFWYRQDPGLGLRLIYFSYDVKMKEKGDIPEGYSVSREKKERFSLILESASTNQTSMYLCASSLRGVWYFGPGTRLTVT.

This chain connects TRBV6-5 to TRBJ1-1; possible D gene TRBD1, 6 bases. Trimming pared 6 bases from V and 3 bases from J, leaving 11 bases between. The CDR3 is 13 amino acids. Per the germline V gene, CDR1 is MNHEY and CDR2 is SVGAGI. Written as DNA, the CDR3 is TGTGCCAGCAGGAGGGGGAAGGACACTGAAGCTTTCTTT. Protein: CASRRGKDTEAFF.

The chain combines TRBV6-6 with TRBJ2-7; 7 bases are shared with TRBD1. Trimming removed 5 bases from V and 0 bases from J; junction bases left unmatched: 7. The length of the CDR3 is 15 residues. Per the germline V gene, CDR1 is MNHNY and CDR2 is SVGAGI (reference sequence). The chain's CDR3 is CASSKAGTVSYEQYF. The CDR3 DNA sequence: TGTGCCAGCAGTAAGGCCGGGACAGTCTCCTACGAGCAGTACTTC.

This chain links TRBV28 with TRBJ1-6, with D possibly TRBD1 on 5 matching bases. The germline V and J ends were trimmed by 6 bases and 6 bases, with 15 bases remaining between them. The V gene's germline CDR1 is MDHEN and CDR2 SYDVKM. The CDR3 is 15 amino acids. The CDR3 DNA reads TGTGCCAGCAGGTATCAGGGTCGTACTAATTCACCCCTCCACTTT. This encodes CASRYQGRTNSPLHF.

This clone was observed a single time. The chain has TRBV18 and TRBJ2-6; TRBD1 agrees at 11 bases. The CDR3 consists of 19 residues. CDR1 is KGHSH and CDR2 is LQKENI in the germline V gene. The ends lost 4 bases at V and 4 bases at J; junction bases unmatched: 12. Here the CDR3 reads CASSHTDRGHTTGANVLTF. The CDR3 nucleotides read TGTGCCAGCTCACACACGGACAGGGGGCACACCACCGGGGCCAACGTCCTGACTTTC. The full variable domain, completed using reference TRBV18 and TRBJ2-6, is NAGVMQNPRHLVRRRGQEARLRCSPMKGHSHVYWYRQLPEEGLKFMVYLQKENIIDESGMPKERFSAEFPKEGPSILRIQQVVRGDSAAYFCASSHTDRGHTTGANVLTFGAGSRLTVL.

In DNA form, the CDR3 reads TGTGCCAGCAGCTGGGGACAGGGTCAAGAGACCCAGTACTTC. Its translation is CASSWGQGQETQYF. The rearrangement uses TRBV5-4 and TRBJ2-5; 9 bases line up with TRBD1. Germline loops: CDR1 SGHNT, CDR2 YYREEE (reference sequence). The trim removed 3 bases at V and 2 bases at J, leaving 2 bases unmatched. The CDR3 runs to 14 residues.

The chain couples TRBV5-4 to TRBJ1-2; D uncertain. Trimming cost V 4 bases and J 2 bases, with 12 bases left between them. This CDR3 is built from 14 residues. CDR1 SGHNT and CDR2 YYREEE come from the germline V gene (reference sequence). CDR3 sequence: CASSPTAVNYGYTF. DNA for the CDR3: TGTGCCAGCAGCCCCACAGCGGTCAACTATGGCTACACCTTC.

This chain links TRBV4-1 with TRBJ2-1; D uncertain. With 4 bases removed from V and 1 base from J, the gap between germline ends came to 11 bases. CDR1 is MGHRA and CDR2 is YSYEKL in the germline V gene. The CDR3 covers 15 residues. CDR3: CASSPPQISYNEQFF. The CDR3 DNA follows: TGCGCCAGCAGCCCGCCCCAGATTTCCTACAATGAGCAGTTCTTC.

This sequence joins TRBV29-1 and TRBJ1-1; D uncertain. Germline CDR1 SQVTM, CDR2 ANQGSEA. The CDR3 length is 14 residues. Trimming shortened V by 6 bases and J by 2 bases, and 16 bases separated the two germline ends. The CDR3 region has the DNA TGCAGCGTAACTACCCGGGTCCAAAACACTGAAGCTTTCTTT. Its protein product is CSVTTRVQNTEAFF. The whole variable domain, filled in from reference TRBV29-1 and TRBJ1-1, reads SAVISQKPSRDICQRGTSLTIQCQVDSQVTMMFWYRQQPGQSLTLIATANQGSEATYESGFVIDKFPISRPNLTFSTLTVSNMSPEDSSIYLCSVTTRVQNTEAFFGQGTRLTVV.

The CDR3 loop is CASSVGGSGDTQYF. CDR3 in DNA: TGTGCCAGCAGCGTAGGGGGTAGCGGAGATACGCAGTATTTT. The rearrangement joins TRBV9 to TRBJ2-3; D perhaps matches TRBD2 (6 bases). Trimming removed 0 bases at V and 5 bases at J, with 10 bases between. Germline values: CDR1 SGDLS, CDR2 YYNGEE. CDR3 length: 14 residues.

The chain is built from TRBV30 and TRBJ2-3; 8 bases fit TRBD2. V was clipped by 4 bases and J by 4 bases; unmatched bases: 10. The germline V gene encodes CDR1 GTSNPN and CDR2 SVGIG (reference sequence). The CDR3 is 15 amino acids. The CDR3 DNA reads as TGTGCCTGGACCCCCCCCGGGACTAGTTCAGATACGCAGTATTTT. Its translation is CAWTPPGTSSDTQYF.

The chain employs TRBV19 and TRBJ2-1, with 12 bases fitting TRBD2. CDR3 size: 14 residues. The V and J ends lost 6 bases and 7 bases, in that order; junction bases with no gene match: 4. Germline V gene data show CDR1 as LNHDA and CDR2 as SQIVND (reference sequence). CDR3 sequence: CASRLAGGRNEQFF. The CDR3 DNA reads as TGTGCCAGTAGGCTAGCGGGAGGGAGGAATGAGCAGTTCTTC.

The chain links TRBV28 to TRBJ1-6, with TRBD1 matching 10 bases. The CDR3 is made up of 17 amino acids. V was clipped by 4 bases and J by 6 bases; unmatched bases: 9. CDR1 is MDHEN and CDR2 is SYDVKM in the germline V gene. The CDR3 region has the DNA TGTGCCAGCAGTTCCTTTTTCCGGACAGGGGGTAATTCACCCCTCCACTTT. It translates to CASSSFFRTGGNSPLHF.

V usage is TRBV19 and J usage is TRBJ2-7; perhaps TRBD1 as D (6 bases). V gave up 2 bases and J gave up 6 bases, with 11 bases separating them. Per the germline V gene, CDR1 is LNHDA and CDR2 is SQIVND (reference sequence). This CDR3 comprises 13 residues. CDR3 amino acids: CASSIQGRREQYF. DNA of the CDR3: TGTGCCAGTAGTATACAGGGGCGTCGCGAGCAGTACTTC.

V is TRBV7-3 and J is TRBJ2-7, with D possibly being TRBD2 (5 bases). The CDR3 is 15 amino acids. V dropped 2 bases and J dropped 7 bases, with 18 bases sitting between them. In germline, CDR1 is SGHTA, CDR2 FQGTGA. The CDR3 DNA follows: TGTGCCAGCAGCTTAGTGGACGGTAGCGATTCGGAGCAGTACTTC. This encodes CASSLVDGSDSEQYF.

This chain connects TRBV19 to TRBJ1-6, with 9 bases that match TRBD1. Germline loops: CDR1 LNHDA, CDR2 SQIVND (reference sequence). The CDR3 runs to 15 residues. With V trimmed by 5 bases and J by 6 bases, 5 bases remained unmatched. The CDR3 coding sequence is TGTGCCAGTAGTCCAGACAGGGGGGGTAATTCACCCCTCCACTTT. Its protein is CASSPDRGGNSPLHF.

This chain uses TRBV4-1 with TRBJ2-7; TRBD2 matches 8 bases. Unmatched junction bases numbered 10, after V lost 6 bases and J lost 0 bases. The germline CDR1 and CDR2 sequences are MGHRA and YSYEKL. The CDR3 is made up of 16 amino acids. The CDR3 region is CASRLTIAGSSYEQYF. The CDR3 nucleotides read TGCGCCAGCAGGCTTACCATAGCGGGGAGCTCCTACGAGCAGTACTTC.

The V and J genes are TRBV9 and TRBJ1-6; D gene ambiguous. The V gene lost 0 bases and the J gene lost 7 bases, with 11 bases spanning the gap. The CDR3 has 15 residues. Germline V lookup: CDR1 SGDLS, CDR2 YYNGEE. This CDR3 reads CASSVGGGDNSPLHF. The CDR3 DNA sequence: TGTGCCAGCAGCGTAGGTGGTGGAGACAATTCACCCCTCCACTTT.

The CDR3 DNA is TGTGCCAGCTCATACGGGACAGTCATCGAGGGGGAAAAACTGTTTTTT. Protein: CASSYGTVIEGEKLFF. The gene calls are TRBV18 and TRBJ1-4, with 7 bases lining up with TRBD1. CDR3 length equals 16 residues. Trimming cost V 5 bases and J 8 bases; bases outside gene matches: 14. Germline V gives CDR1 KGHSH, CDR2 LQKENI.